This TCR beta chain was identified in a study of early T cells in non-severe SARS-CoV-2 infection. Study-wide results and limits: The study's VDJdb matching favored anti-spike CD8 responses and missed private and CD4 specificities.

Trimming took 3 bases from V and 2 from J, leaving 15 bases between them. The CDR3 extends over 16 amino acids. CDR1 is SEHNR and CDR2 is FQNEAQ in the germline V gene (reference sequence). Points on this clonotype: The antigen is unknown.

Individual cDNA molecules received unique molecular identifiers during library preparation. TCRdb reprocessed the 5' RACE reads via MiXCR and lists one record per CDR3 protein. Counted here are 55,000 to 65,000 distinct CDR3 sequences, around 13% occurring once; the ten biggest clones make up about 1.3%. The gene calls are TRBV7-9 and TRBJ2-3; no firm D call. Material: whole blood, obtained at baseline. The sequence was obtained from an adult who was a healthcare worker with PCR-confirmed SARS-CoV-2 infection or an uninfected control (not recorded which). CDR3 nucleotide sequence: TGTGCCAGCAGCTTGAAAGGGAATAGGGTCACAGATACGCAGTATTTT. It specifies CASSLKGNRVTDTQYF.